Listed here is a single T cell receptor (beta chain). The antigen is not known. This entry comes from a study of shared clonotypes between healthy human individuals. Study-level results: Of the naive CD4 clonotypes, roughly 5% were shared across several donors. Generation probabilities of non-shared clonotypes were lower (relative to those shared by all four donors).

Here immunoSEQ multiplex PCR was the method, and the copy in TCRdb shows in-frame clones only, minus some. The sample has over a million clones, roughly 70% seen once. Trimming took 0 bases from V and 5 from J, leaving 6 bases between them. CDR3 length: 13 residues. CDR1 and CDR2 from the germline V gene are SGHTA and FQGNSA. The clonotype originates from a man between 18 and 35 years old in good health. The gene calls are TRBV7-2 and TRBJ2-3; D is undetermined. Input material: memory CD4+ T cells sorted from blood. Documented subset: CD45RA-negative fraction. In nucleotides, the CDR3 is TGTGCCAGCAGCTTAGCCCCGCAAGATACGCAGTATTTT. Protein product: CASSLAPQDTQYF.